One and the same sample provided the 21 T cell receptor beta chains below, sequenced in a study of control samples from healthy donors and cancer patients. Generated by immunoSEQ multiplex PCR, the TCRdb table keeps only in-frame clones and is missing some. The table includes approximately 100,000 clones, approximately 90% detected once. Material: PBMCs. Every receptor here comes from a man aged 60 to 69 with lung cancer.

The chain is built from TRBV6-1 and TRBJ1-1; 8 bases align to TRBD1. Trimming at V came to 2 bases and at J to 5 bases, leaving 7 bases not matched to a gene. CDR1 and CDR2 from the germline V gene are MNHNS and SASEGT. This CDR3 region has 15 residues. CDR3 sequence reads: CASSESGQGRTEAFF. The CDR3 nucleotides are TGTGCCAGCAGTGAATCAGGACAGGGTCGGACTGAAGCTTTCTTT.

The rearrangement links TRBV5-5 to TRBJ2-1; no clear D gene. CDR1 is SGHKS, CDR2 YYEKEE, per germline (reference sequence). Between the trimmed V and J ends, which lost 6 bases and 4 bases, there was a span of 14 bases. The CDR3 extends over 14 amino acids. CDR3: CASTKIELYNEQFF. The CDR3 nucleotides read TGTGCCAGCACCAAAATTGAACTGTACAATGAGCAGTTCTTC.

V is TRBV9 and J is TRBJ2-5; D gene ambiguous. The CDR3 is 13 residues long. Trimming took 1 base from V and 5 from J, leaving 9 bases between them. CDR1 is SGDLS and CDR2 is YYNGEE in the germline V gene. The CDR3 spells CASSVFGSETQYF. The CDR3 region has the DNA TGTGCCAGCAGCGTATTTGGGTCGGAGACCCAGTACTTC.

The chain joins TRBV5-6 to TRBJ2-7; perhaps TRBD1 as D (5 bases). V was cut by 2 bases and J by 6 bases, with 12 bases left in between. CDR1 and CDR2 (germline): SGHDT, YYEEEE. The CDR3 runs 13 residues. This chain's CDR3 is CASSLTWGGEQYV. CDR3 nucleotide sequence: TGTGCCAGCAGCTTAACCTGGGGCGGCGAGCAGTACGTC.

This chain joins TRBV5-1 and TRBJ2-7, with a tentative D call TRBD1 (6 bases). The CDR3 runs to 14 residues. V was shortened by 5 bases and J by 7 bases, with 19 bases between the two germline ends. Germline lookup yields CDR1 SGHRS and CDR2 YFSETQ. Here the CDR3 reads CASRIRQGRDEQYF. The CDR3 DNA follows: TGCGCCAGCAGAATTAGGCAGGGGCGCGATGAGCAGTACTTC.

The chain has TRBV3-1 (or the pseudogene TRBV3-2) and TRBJ1-3, with a weak D call TRBD1 (5 bases). From germline, CDR1 is LGHDT and CDR2 YNNKEL (reference sequence). Trimming took off 0 bases at V and 0 bases at J, with 9 bases between the two ends. The CDR3 covers 16 residues. DNA for the CDR3: TGTGCCAGCAGCCAAGACGGGGGGTCCTCTGGAAACACCATATATTTT. Translating gives CASSQDGGSSGNTIYF.

The chain recombines TRBV5-4 with TRBJ2-1; 8 bases align to TRBD1. CDR3 size: 14 residues. V gave up 6 bases and J gave up 8 bases; unmatched junction bases: 10. The germline V gene encodes CDR1 SGHNT and CDR2 YYREEE (reference sequence). CDR3 loop: CASNSQTGDDEQFF. DNA for the CDR3: TGTGCCAGCAACTCTCAGACAGGGGACGATGAGCAGTTCTTC.

The chain combines TRBV2 with TRBJ1-1, with D possibly TRBD1 on 5 matching bases. The germline V gene encodes CDR1 SNHLY and CDR2 FYNNEI. Trimming removed 7 bases from V and 1 base from J, with 10 bases in between. CDR3 length: 13 residues. The CDR3 sequence: CASKDSWNTEAFF. The CDR3 nucleotides read TGTGCCAGCAAAGACAGTTGGAACACTGAAGCTTTCTTT.

The V and J genes are TRBV18 and TRBJ1-6; 7 positions match TRBD1. The CDR3 loop spans 16 amino acids. The germline gives CDR1 KGHSH, CDR2 LQKENI. V was clipped by 5 bases and J by 7 bases; unmatched bases: 11. The CDR3 region is CASSWNYRGNNSPLHF. The CDR3 DNA reads TGTGCCAGCTCATGGAACTACAGGGGAAACAATTCACCCCTCCACTTT.

This clone was detected only a few times. The V call is TRBV5-6, the J call TRBJ1-2; TRBD1 aligns across 8 bases. Germline V CDR1 and CDR2: SGHDT, YYEEEE. The CDR3 covers 15 residues. Germline trimming cut 4 bases from V and 4 bases from J; bases unmatched to any gene: 9. As DNA, the CDR3 is TGTGCCAGCAGCGCTTGGACAGGGAAGGTCTATGGCTACACCTTC. Protein sequence: CASSAWTGKVYGYTF.

The V and J genes are TRBV30 and TRBJ1-4; a weak D match, TRBD1 (5 bases). Per germline, CDR1 GTSNPN and CDR2 SVGIG (reference sequence). The CDR3 runs 16 residues. Deletions cut 4 bases from V and 6 bases from J, with 21 bases between. The CDR3 DNA follows: TGTGCCTGGACCCCCGTCCTGGGCAGGGAGGATGAAAAACTGTTTTTT. Amino acid sequence: CAWTPVLGREDEKLFF.

The genes are TRBV24-1 and TRBJ2-5; D assignment may be TRBD1 or TRBD2 (5 bases each). The V end was cut by 3 bases, the J end by 0 bases, with 10 bases between. The CDR3 runs 15 residues. Germline CDR1 reads KGHDR; CDR2 reads SFDVKD. CDR3 sequence: CATSDDRDDQETQYF. The CDR3 DNA reads as TGTGCCACCAGTGATGATAGGGACGACCAAGAGACCCAGTACTTC.

The CDR3 DNA sequence: TGCGCCAGCAGCCAAGATCGCCAGGCGGGCCCGGTAGAGACCCAGTACTTC. The encoded protein is CASSQDRQAGPVETQYF. This chain uses TRBV4-1 with TRBJ2-5, with a weak D call TRBD2 (5 bases). Germline loops: CDR1 MGHRA, CDR2 YSYEKL. Trimming shortened V by 0 bases and J by 4 bases, and 18 bases separated the two germline ends. The CDR3 runs to 17 residues.

This chain uses TRBV3-1 (or the pseudogene TRBV3-2) with TRBJ2-5, with 8 positions matching TRBD2. This CDR3 has 14 residues. V gave up 4 bases and J gave up 1 base; unmatched junction bases: 2. Germline CDR1 is LGHDT and CDR2 is YNNKEL (reference sequence). CDR3 in amino acids: CASSLAGSQETQYF. The CDR3 bases are TGTGCCAGCAGCCTAGCGGGGAGCCAAGAGACCCAGTACTTC.

CDR3 protein: CASSSEVGGYTF. The CDR3 nucleotides are TGTGCCAGCAGCTCTGAGGTCGGTGGCTACACCTTC. V usage is TRBV5-5 and J usage is TRBJ1-2; D not certain. The CDR3 spans 12 residues. Germline lookup yields CDR1 SGHKS and CDR2 YYEKEE (reference sequence). V gave up 3 bases and J gave up 7 bases, with 10 bases separating them.

V usage is TRBV18 and J usage is TRBJ1-1; TRBD1 matches at 8 bases. CDR1 is KGHSH, CDR2 LQKENI, per germline. Unmatched junction bases numbered 4, after V lost 1 base and J lost 3 bases. The CDR3 has 15 amino acids. The CDR3 DNA reads as TGTGCCAGCTCACCACAACAGGGGGGCCACACTGAAGCTTTCTTT. Translation: CASSPQQGGHTEAFF.

In nucleotides, the CDR3 is TGTGCCAGTAGTAAAGAGCAAAGCACAGATACGCAGTATTTT. Protein sequence: CASSKEQSTDTQYF. This chain uses TRBV19 with TRBJ2-3; no firm D call. Germline assignment: CDR1 LNHDA and CDR2 SQIVND (reference sequence). This CDR3 is built from 14 residues. V gave up 4 bases and J gave up 0 bases, with 8 bases separating them.

This clone was counted once. The rearrangement links TRBV5-1 to TRBJ1-6; D call uncertain. Germline V gene lookup returns CDR1 SGHRS and CDR2 YFSETQ. There are 15 residues in the CDR3. V shed 0 bases and J shed 8 bases, with 12 bases lying between them. CDR3 sequence (DNA): TGCGCCAGCAGCTTGGCCGGGCCTAAATATTCACCCCTCCACTTT. It translates to CASSLAGPKYSPLHF. The entire variable domain, with the rest obtained from reference TRBV5-1 and TRBJ1-6, is as follows: KAGVTQTPRYLIKTRGQQVTLSCSPISGHRSVSWYQQTPGQGLQFLFEYFSETQRNKGNFPGRFSGRQFSNSRSEMNVSTLELGDSALYLCASSLAGPKYSPLHFGNGTRLTVT.

The gene calls are TRBV19 and TRBJ1-4; D might be TRBD1 (5 bases). With 2 bases removed from V and 5 bases from J, the gap between germline ends came to 9 bases. The CDR3 spans 14 residues. CDR1 is LNHDA, CDR2 SQIVND, per germline (reference sequence). The CDR3 loop reads CASSISGGNEKLFF. The CDR3 DNA is TGTGCCAGTAGTATATCGGGGGGAAATGAAAAACTGTTTTTT.

There are a few counts of this clone. V and J are TRBV15 and TRBJ1-1; no reliable D call. In germline, CDR1 is LNHNV, CDR2 YYDKDF (reference sequence). CDR3 length: 15 residues. Trimming left V 5 bases short and J 6 bases short, with 19 bases between. DNA of the CDR3: TGTGCCACCAGCCCGAGGGTGGTGGGAAGCTCTGAAGCTTTCTTT. Its translation: CATSPRVVGSSEAFF.

The chain has TRBV3-1 (or the pseudogene TRBV3-2) and TRBJ2-5, with unresolved D. Germline CDR1 is LGHDT and CDR2 is YNNKEL (reference sequence). Trimming left V 3 bases short and J 10 bases short, with 9 bases between. This CDR3 is 11 amino acids long. This CDR3 reads CASSQAPDQYF. CDR3 bases: TGTGCCAGCAGCCAGGCCCCGGACCAGTACTTC.